This is a list of T cell receptor beta chains from one sample in a study of T cell responses to AZD1222 COVID-19 vaccine. Clones were read by immunoSEQ multiplex PCR, and TCRdb kept only the in-frame ones, dropping some. The sample includes 100,000 to 150,000 clones, approximately 88% seen only once; the top ten take about 1.4%. The source was peripheral blood, collected on day 0 of AZD1222 vaccination. Receptors originate from an adult in good health. CDR3s include the opening cysteine and the closing phenylalanine or tryptophan. Each record gives: D gene, J gene, V gene, clone size, CDR3 DNA, CDR3 protein. D genes are given only for firm matches. Expanded clones get a size class; other rows say once, few or many, or leave the size out.

- TRBJ2-7 TRBV10-3 - TGTGCCATCAGTGAGTCTCGCTACGAGCAGTACTTC CAISESRYEQYF
TRBD2 TRBJ2-1 TRBV5-4 - TGTGCCAGCAGCTTGAACGTAGCGGGTGAGCAGTTCTTC CASSLNVAGEQFF
TRBD2 TRBJ2-1 TRBV11-2 - TGTGCCAGCAGCCCGGGACTAGCGGGAGTTGAGCAGTTCTTC CASSPGLAGVEQFF
TRBD2 TRBJ2-3 TRBV4-2 - TGTGCCAGCAGCCAAGGGACTAGCGAAGATACGCAGTATTTT CASSQGTSEDTQYF
- TRBJ1-6 TRBV27 - TGTGCCAGCAGTCCGGGGGGGTATGAATCACCCCTCCACTTT CASSPGGYESPLHF
- TRBJ2-1 TRBV5-1 - TGCGCCAGCAGCTTGGAGGGCTGGCGGACAGGGGGCCATTCGACTAGCGGGAGTGTCGATGAGCAGTTCTTC CASSLEGWRTGGHSTSGSVDEQFF
- TRBJ1-1 TRBV6-5 - TGTGCCAGCAGTTACATCGGGGGGCGAGGACTCACTGAAGCTTTCTTT CASSYIGGRGLTEAFF
- TRBJ1-1 TRBV18 once TGTGCCAGCTCAGAGGCGGGGGACACTGAAGCTTTCTTT CASSEAGDTEAFF
TRBD2 TRBJ2-7 TRBV7-2 - TGTGCCAGCAGCCAAGGACTAGCGAGAGCCTACGAGCAGTACTTC CASSQGLARAYEQYF
- TRBJ2-7 TRBV4-1 - TGCGCCAGCAGCCAAGGTTCAGGGAAAGACGAGCAGTACTTC CASSQGSGKDEQYF
- TRBJ1-2 TRBV6-2/TRBV6-3 few TGTGCCAGCAGTTACAACCCCGGAAGGGGGTATGGCTACACCTTC CASSYNPGRGYGYTF
- TRBJ2-7 TRBV2 - TGTGCCAGCAAGGTTACTCCGGCCGCCTCCTACGAGCAGTACTTC CASKVTPAASYEQYF
- TRBJ2-3 TRBV5-4 - TGTGCCAGCAGCTTGCGCCGGGGTAGGGATACGCAGTATTTT CASSLRRGRDTQYF
- TRBJ2-1 TRBV11-3 - TGTGCCAGCAGCTTAGAGGGTGGATACAATGAGCAGTTCTTC CASSLEGGYNEQFF
- TRBJ2-7 TRBV30 - TGTGCCTGGAGCCGTGACAAGGACGAGCAGTACTTC CAWSRDKDEQYF
- TRBJ1-5 TRBV7-9 once TGTGCCAGCAGCGTAGGGGGTCTCCACAATCAGCCCCAGCATTTT CASSVGGLHNQPQHF
TRBD2 TRBJ2-1 TRBV5-1 - TGCGCCAGCAGCTTATATAGCGGGAGTTTTTCTAGCAATGAGCAGTTCTTC CASSLYSGSFSSNEQFF
- TRBJ2-2 TRBV6-5 - TGTGCCAGCAGGAAGGAGACCACCGGGGAGCTGTTTTTT CASRKETTGELFF
- TRBJ1-3 TRBV30 - TGTGCCTGGAATCCTGGAAACACCATATATTTT CAWNPGNTIYF
- TRBJ2-1 TRBV27 - TGTGCCAGCAGTCCCCTCTCCACACTTCTAGCGACCCAGCAGTTCTTC CASSPLSTLLATQQFF
- TRBJ2-3 TRBV7-2 - TGTGCCAGCAGCTTCGGGACTCCCCGCACAGATACGCAGTATTTT CASSFGTPRTDTQYF
TRBD1 TRBJ2-7 TRBV5-4 - TGTGCCAGCAAGCCGGGACAGCAACCCTCCTACGAGCAGTACTTC CASKPGQQPSYEQYF
- TRBJ1-1 TRBV5-6 - TGTGCCAGCAGCTTGTGGCTACAGAACACTGAAGCTTTCTTT CASSLWLQNTEAFF
- TRBJ1-2 TRBV6-5 - TGTGCCAGCAGTTACTCGAAGGGCCCCTATGGCTACACCTTC CASSYSKGPYGYTF
TRBD1 TRBJ2-2 TRBV19 few TGTGCCAGTAGTCGAGGGACAGGGGGCGTAGACGGGAGGACCGGGGAGCTGTTTTTT CASSRGTGGVDGRTGELFF
- TRBJ2-4 TRBV30 few TGTGCCTGGAGTTCGACCATTCAGTACTTC CAWSSTIQYF
TRBD1 TRBJ2-1 TRBV9 - TGTGCCAGCAGCGCCCACCGGACAGGGGCACCAACTGAGCAGTTCTTC CASSAHRTGAPTEQFF
- TRBJ1-4 TRBV6-2/TRBV6-3 - TGTGCCAGCAGCGACAGGCGAGGAGACGAAAAACTGTTTTTT CASSDRRGDEKLFF
- TRBJ1-1 TRBV2 few TGTGCCAGCAGTGAAGCGGGGCGGTTGGTTTGGACTGAAGCTTTCTTT CASSEAGRLVWTEAFF
- TRBJ2-2 TRBV7-2 - TGTGCCAGCTTCCCAGGCGGGGACGGTCGAAACACCGGGGAGCTGTTTTTT CASFPGGDGRNTGELFF
- TRBJ1-2 TRBV28 once TGTGCCACACTATCTGGACAGTCTGACCTATATGGCTACACCTTC CATLSGQSDLYGYTF
TRBD2 TRBJ2-3 TRBV11-3 - TGTGCCAGCAGCTCCGGGACTAGCGCAATGACCACAGATACGCAGTATTTT CASSSGTSAMTTDTQYF
- TRBJ2-1 TRBV4-3 - TGCGCCAGCAGCCGGTCAGGGCACGATGAGCAGTTCTTC CASSRSGHDEQFF
- TRBJ2-1 TRBV10-3 - TGTGCCATCAGTGACGGGACGGAGCAGTTCTTC CAISDGTEQFF
- TRBJ2-1 TRBV7-6 - TGTGCCAGCAGCTTAGACCCTAGTAGGGGATCGTTGAGTGAGCAGTTCTTC CASSLDPSRGSLSEQFF
TRBD1 TRBJ1-1 TRBV7-3 - TGTGCCAGCAGTTCAGACAGGGTCACTGAAGCTTTCTTT CASSSDRVTEAFF
TRBD2 TRBJ2-7 TRBV7-9 - TGTGCCAGCAGCTTAAGGCTAGCGGACTCCTACGAGCAGTACTTC CASSLRLADSYEQYF
TRBD1 TRBJ2-7 TRBV7-2 - TGTGCCAGCAGCTCCACCGCCAGGGGGCCCGCCTACGAGCAGTACTTC CASSSTARGPAYEQYF
TRBD1 TRBJ1-6 TRBV6-5 once TGTGCCAGCACCCGCGGGGGACAGGGGGTTTCACCCCTCCACTTT CASTRGGQGVSPLHF
- TRBJ2-7 TRBV29-1 once TGCAGCGTTGACGGACAGAGGGGGGAGCAGTACTTC CSVDGQRGEQYF
- TRBJ1-5 TRBV19 - TGTGCCAGTAGTAACGACCCCCCCAGTTATAGCAATCAGCCCCAGCATTTT CASSNDPPSYSNQPQHF
- TRBJ1-6 TRBV7-9 - TGTGCCAGCATGGGGGAGAATTCACCCCTCCACTTT CASMGENSPLHF
- TRBJ2-3 TRBV11-2 - TGTGCCAGCAGCTCCGGCGCAGGGAACAGGCAGTATTTT CASSSGAGNRQYF
TRBD2 TRBJ2-4 TRBV7-8 - TGTGCCAGCAGCTTAGAGCTAGCGGGAGAGGCCAAAAACATTCAGTACTTC CASSLELAGEAKNIQYF
TRBD1 TRBJ1-2 TRBV28 - TGTGCCAGCGGACAGGGGGCATATGGCTACACCTTC CASGQGAYGYTF
- TRBJ2-7 TRBV6-5 - TGTGCCAGCAGAAGAGGACTTACCCCCTACGAGCAGTACTTC CASRRGLTPYEQYF
TRBD2 TRBJ2-2 TRBV19 - TGTGCCAGTAGGGATACATGGGGGAGGGCCGACTACACCGGGGAGCTGTTTTTT CASRDTWGRADYTGELFF
TRBD1 TRBJ2-3 TRBV11-3 - TGTGCCAGCAGCCCCGCGGGACAGGGCTTAGATACGCAGTATTTT CASSPAGQGLDTQYF
TRBD1 TRBJ1-4 TRBV5-8 - TGTGCCAGCAGCGTGGGACAGTTCGTCGGGGGGATGGAAAAACTGTTTTTT CASSVGQFVGGMEKLFF
- TRBJ2-1 TRBV21-1 - TGTGCCAGCACCCCCCTAGCGGGAGTGCCTCGCCCGAACAATGAGCAGTTCTTC CASTPLAGVPRPNNEQFF
TRBD2 TRBJ2-3 TRBV7-3 - TGTGCCAGCAGCTTCCGACTAGCGGGGAGCACAGATACGCAGTATTTT CASSFRLAGSTDTQYF
- TRBJ1-1 TRBV6-5 - TGTGCCAGCAGATTTGTGGGGGCCACTGAAGCTTTCTTT CASRFVGATEAFF
TRBD2 TRBJ2-7 TRBV4-1 once TGCGCCAGCAGCCAAGGGACTAGCATCGCGGAGCAGTACTTC CASSQGTSIAEQYF